This T cell receptor (beta chain) came from a study of cytomegalovirus exposure and HLA in healthy donors. For the study at large: A prior study identified 110 million or so unique TCR beta sequences from about 179 million T cells.

Findings and limits, study-wide: Solely CMV serostatus was available to characterize immune exposure. Cytomegalovirus association was assigned to some 160 TCR beta chains.

Comments on this clone: Its antigen is as yet unknown.

The PCR made use of 60 Vbeta and 13 Jbeta primers. The table came from immunoSEQ multiplex PCR; TCRdb's copy has only in-frame clones and leaves some out. Among more than 95,000 clones listed, about 80% were seen once. This CDR3 has 17 amino acids. J lost 7 bases, V lost 0 bases, and 11 bases had no gene match. Germline V gene data show CDR1 as ENHRY and CDR2 as SYGVKD. Sequencing was carried out using PBMCs. The chain combines TRBV10-3 with TRBJ2-2, with TRBD2 matching over 7 bases. This TCR was recovered from a man aged 25 to 40 in good health and CMV-seronegative. CDR3 amino acids: CAISESGGSGIIGELFF. DNA for the CDR3: TGTGCCATCAGTGAGTCCGGCGGGAGCGGTATCATCGGGGAGCTGTTTTTT.